These 27 T cell receptor beta chains were sequenced from one sample in a study of T-cell memory formation after mild COVID-19. TCRdb processed the 5' RACE reads anew with MiXCR; each CDR3 protein has one entry. The sample has fewer than 400,000 distinct CDR3 sequences, 10% to 15% seen once. Sequenced: PBMCs or a T cell subset sorted from them (not recorded which). These receptor sequences come from a man aged 18 to 29 who had mild COVID-19 (a few samples of this study predate the infection). Cell type and time point are not known.

This clonotype turned up a few times. V is TRBV7-9 and J is TRBJ2-3; 7 bases align to TRBD1. Germline CDR1 reads SEHNR; CDR2 reads FQNEAQ (reference sequence). This CDR3 comprises 15 residues. Trimming at V came to 5 bases and at J to 0 bases, leaving 5 bases not matched to a gene. The CDR3 reads CASSQGTASTDTQYF. The CDR3 nucleotides read TGTGCCAGCAGCCAAGGGACAGCTAGCACAGATACGCAGTATTTT. Filled out from reference TRBV7-9 and TRBJ2-3, the complete variable domain reads DTGVSQNPRHKITKRGQNVTFRCDPISEHNRLYWYRQTLGQGPEFLTYFQNEAQLEKSRLLSDRFSAERPKGSFSTLEIQRTEQGDSAMYLCASSQGTASTDTQYFGPGTRLTVL.

The chain couples TRBV20-1 to TRBJ2-1; D is uncertain. This CDR3 contains 11 residues. Trimming stripped 3 bases from V and 5 bases from J, with 5 bases between. Germline CDR1 reads DFQATT; CDR2 reads SNEGSKA (reference sequence). CDR3 nucleotides: TGCAGTGCTAGCGTAGACAATGAGCAGTTCTTC. It encodes CSASVDNEQFF.

In its sample, this clonotype is hyperexpanded. The gene calls are TRBV12-3 or TRBV12-4 and TRBJ2-7, with a tentative D call TRBD1 (5 bases). V lost 3 bases and J 2 bases, leaving 8 bases between the germline ends. The CDR3 contains 13 residues. CDR3 coding DNA: TGTGCCAGCAGTTTTTGGACACCCTACGAGCAGTACTTC. Translation: CASSFWTPYEQYF.

This chain links TRBV6-5 with TRBJ1-3; 7 bases are shared with TRBD1. Germline V lookup: CDR1 MNHEY, CDR2 SVGAGI. V shed 2 bases, J shed 4 bases, and the junction held 8 bases outside the gene matches. The CDR3 length is 16 residues. CDR3 protein: CASSYRQGDRGNTIYF. DNA of the CDR3: TGTGCCAGCAGTTACAGACAGGGCGATAGGGGAAACACCATATATTTT.

This clonotype appeared a few times. J is TRBJ2-1 and V is TRBV7-7, with 11 bases lining up with TRBD1. The CDR3 is 13 amino acids. CDR1 is SSHAT, CDR2 FNYEAQ, per germline (reference sequence). Unmatched junction bases numbered 0, after V lost 3 bases and J lost 8 bases. This CDR3 is CASSLGQGDEQFF. In DNA form, the CDR3 reads TGTGCCAGCAGCTTGGGACAGGGGGATGAGCAGTTCTTC.

This clonotype was counted a few times. The J gene is TRBJ2-1, the V gene TRBV9; 8 bases match TRBD2. V lost 0 bases and J lost 8; bases outside the gene matches: 4. CDR3 length: 14 residues. Germline assignment: CDR1 SGDLS and CDR2 YYNGEE. CDR3 DNA sequence: TGTGCCAGCAGCGTAGGACTAGCGAGCGATGAGCAGTTCTTC. It is translated as CASSVGLASDEQFF.

The J gene is TRBJ1-2, the V gene TRBV7-8; a possible D gene is TRBD1 (5 bases). The CDR3 runs 14 residues. Germline V gives CDR1 SGHVS, CDR2 FQNEAQ. Trimming took 1 base from V and 8 from J, leaving 14 bases between them. In nucleotides, the CDR3 is TGTGCCAGCAGCTTAGGAGGGACCGTGTTAGGCTACACCTTC. It yields the protein CASSLGGTVLGYTF.

This clonotype was counted ten times or more. This chain uses TRBV7-2 with TRBJ1-2; 7 bases align to TRBD1. The V and J ends lost 5 bases and 7 bases, in that order; junction bases with no gene match: 10. The germline CDR1 and CDR2 sequences are SGHTA and FQGNSA. The CDR3 has 14 amino acids. The CDR3 region is CASSRPEGALGYTF. The CDR3 bases are TGTGCCAGCAGCCGCCCAGAGGGGGCGCTTGGCTACACCTTC.

The J gene is TRBJ1-5, the V gene TRBV4-2; a weak D match, TRBD1 (5 bases). The CDR3 has 17 residues. In germline, CDR1 is LGHNA, CDR2 YNFKEQ. Trimming took 4 bases from V and 2 from J, leaving 18 bases between them. The CDR3 DNA follows: TGTGCCAGCAGCCCCCTCCCGGGGGAGCGAGGCAATCAGCCCCAGCATTTT. This encodes CASSPLPGERGNQPQHF.

This clonotype came up many times. The CDR3 loop reads CASSETGIEAFF. CDR3 DNA sequence: TGTGCCAGCAGCGAGACTGGGATTGAAGCTTTCTTT. This sequence joins TRBV12-3 or TRBV12-4 and TRBJ1-1; D gene uncertain. With 6 bases removed from V and 7 bases from J, the gap between germline ends came to 12 bases. There are 12 residues in the CDR3.

V usage is TRBV24-1 and J usage is TRBJ1-2; D gene ambiguous. The ends were cut back, 2 bases at V and 6 bases at J, with 9 bases in the middle. The CDR3 consists of 13 residues. Germline assignment: CDR1 KGHDR and CDR2 SFDVKD. CDR3 in DNA: TGTGCCACCAGTGATTCGGACGGGCATGGCTACACCTTC. This encodes CATSDSDGHGYTF.

This clonotype was picked up a small number of times. The chain uses TRBV10-1 and TRBJ2-2; D unclear. CDR1 and CDR2 from the germline V gene are WNHNN and SYGVQD (reference sequence). The CDR3 is 13 amino acids. V gave up 4 bases and J gave up 5 bases, with 8 bases separating them. The CDR3 sequence: CASSGFITGELFF. DNA for the CDR3: TGCGCCAGCAGTGGTTTTATAACCGGGGAGCTGTTTTTT.

This clonotype came up once. The V call is TRBV6-5, the J call TRBJ2-1; TRBD1 agrees at 8 bases. V shed 2 bases, J shed 9 bases, and the junction held 9 bases outside the gene matches. CDR1 and CDR2 from the germline V gene are MNHEY and SVGAGI. The CDR3 sequence is 15 residues long. This CDR3 reads CASSYGTGGGGEQFF. The CDR3 DNA follows: TGTGCCAGCAGTTACGGGACAGGAGGTGGTGGTGAGCAGTTCTTC.

The chain joins TRBV5-1 to TRBJ1-6; no reliable D call. CDR3 length: 12 amino acids. Trimming cost V 2 bases and J 15 bases, with 12 bases left between them. Germline-derived CDR1 and CDR2 are SGHRS and YFSETQ. In nucleotides, the CDR3 is TGCGCCAGCAGCTTCGGCGAGCAACACCTCCACTTT. It yields the protein CASSFGEQHLHF.

CDR3: CASSPGTSGYGEQFF. The CDR3 DNA reads TGTGCCAGCAGTCCCGGGACTAGCGGCTATGGTGAGCAGTTCTTC. This sequence joins TRBV27 and TRBJ2-1; 11 positions agree with TRBD2. Germline CDR1 reads MNHEY; CDR2 reads SMNVEV (reference sequence). The CDR3 contains 15 residues. After removal of 5 bases from V and 9 bases from J, the junction contained 9 bases not matched to a gene.

This clonotype came up many times. V gene TRBV10-3 combines with J gene TRBJ1-4, with a possible D match to TRBD1 (5 bases). Germline V CDR1 and CDR2: ENHRY, SYGVKD. The CDR3 spans 14 residues. V lost 2 bases, J lost 7 bases, and 11 bases lay in between. DNA of the CDR3: TGTGCCATCAGTGAGGTCCAGGGCGGTGAAAAACTGTTTTTT. Its translation: CAISEVQGGEKLFF.

This clonotype was picked up a small number of times. The gene calls are TRBV6-6 and TRBJ2-7; D remains unclear. The germline CDR1 and CDR2 sequences are MNHNY and SVGAGI (reference sequence). There are 13 residues in the CDR3. V lost 5 bases to trimming and J lost 7 bases, with 15 bases between them. This CDR3 reads CASSLTYQGEQYF. In nucleotides, the CDR3 is TGTGCCAGCAGTCTGACGTATCAAGGGGAGCAGTACTTC.

This clonotype was counted at least ten times. The chain carries TRBV12-3 or TRBV12-4 and TRBJ2-7; D ambiguous. Trimming cost V 3 bases and J 2 bases, with 8 bases left between them. The CDR3 runs 13 residues. The DNA of the CDR3 is TGTGCCAGCAGTTTCGGCCTTCCCTACGAGCAGTACGTC. Its translation is CASSFGLPYEQYV.

CDR3 sequence (DNA): TGTGCCAGCAGGCCGACTGCGTTATCCTCCTACGAGCAGTACGTC. It yields the protein CASRPTALSSYEQYV. This chain connects TRBV6-2 or TRBV6-3 to TRBJ2-7; D call uncertain. From germline, CDR1 is MNHEY and CDR2 SVGEGT. CDR3 length: 15 amino acids. V was pared by 6 bases and J by 0 bases, with 15 bases between.

This clonotype was observed a handful of times. This chain connects TRBV4-1 to TRBJ2-5; TRBD2 agrees at 9 bases. The V gene end was trimmed by 3 bases and the J gene end by 5 bases; junction bases not matched to a gene: 4. The CDR3 is 14 residues long. Germline V gives CDR1 MGHRA, CDR2 YSYEKL. The CDR3 nucleotides read TGCGCCAGCAGCCAGCTAGCGGGGTACGAGACCCAGTACTTC. It codes for CASSQLAGYETQYF.

This clonotype has just a few counts. This chain uses TRBV5-1 with TRBJ2-2; no firm D call. The V end was cut by 0 bases, the J end by 5 bases, with 8 bases between. Looked up from germline, CDR1 is SGHRS and CDR2 is YFSETQ. CDR3 size: 14 residues. Written as DNA, the CDR3 is TGCGCCAGCAGCTTGGTGTCCCGGACCGGGGAGCTGTTTTTT. This codes for CASSLVSRTGELFF.

This clonotype was counted many times. The rearrangement joins TRBV4-1 to TRBJ2-3, with D possibly matching TRBD2 (5 bases). The germline V gene has CDR1 MGHRA and CDR2 YSYEKL. V shed 0 bases and J shed 0 bases, with 10 bases lying between them. The CDR3 is made up of 16 amino acids. In DNA form, the CDR3 reads TGCGCCAGCAGCCAAGAGACTATTCCTAGCACAGATACGCAGTATTTT. Translated: CASSQETIPSTDTQYF.

This clonotype was found a few times. Here the CDR3 reads CASYRNTEAFF. The CDR3 DNA follows: TGTGCCAGCTATAGGAACACTGAAGCTTTCTTT. The chain links TRBV25-1 to TRBJ1-1, with D hard to call. Germline V lookup: CDR1 MGHDK, CDR2 SYGVNS. This CDR3 contains 11 residues. V was clipped by 8 bases and J by 1 base, with 5 bases between them.

This clonotype was seen only a few times. The chain joins TRBV14 to TRBJ2-7; D is ambiguous. The CDR3 contains 14 residues. Germline values: CDR1 SGHDN, CDR2 FVKESK. The V and J ends lost 5 bases and 5 bases respectively, with 16 bases between them. CDR3 sequence (DNA): TGTGCCAGCAGCTCGTACCGACGGGTCCACGAGCAGTACTTC. It yields the protein CASSSYRRVHEQYF.

This clonotype has at least ten counts. The chain recombines TRBV5-1 with TRBJ1-1; no firm D call. This CDR3 comprises 15 residues. Germline V gives CDR1 SGHRS, CDR2 YFSETQ. Trimming shortened V by 4 bases and J by 5 bases, and 18 bases separated the two germline ends. The CDR3 bases are TGCGCCAGCAGCCCCTCGGGAAGGAGCGAGACTGAAGCTTTCTTT. Protein: CASSPSGRSETEAFF.

The chain links TRBV7-8 to TRBJ1-4, with 8 bases fitting TRBD1. Trimming removed 5 bases from V and 5 bases from J; junction bases left unmatched: 7. Per the germline V gene, CDR1 is SGHVS and CDR2 is FQNEAQ. The CDR3 length is 15 residues. The CDR3 region is CASSGGQGSNEKLFF. CDR3 nucleotides: TGTGCCAGCAGCGGAGGACAGGGCTCCAATGAAAAACTGTTTTTT.

This clonotype has only a few counts. The chain has TRBV7-2 and TRBJ1-5; tentative D call: TRBD1 (5 bases). Germline V CDR1 and CDR2: SGHTA, FQGNSA. The CDR3 runs 15 residues. Trimming removed 5 bases from V and 4 bases from J, with 15 bases in between. The CDR3 nucleotides read TGTGCCAGCAGCCTAGGGGCCAGGTTGAATCAGCCCCAGCATTTT. Protein product: CASSLGARLNQPQHF.